Sequencing of this TCR beta chain was carried out in a study of shared clonotypes between healthy human individuals. Study-wide points: Sharing across four donors was highest in naive CD4 (around 5%) and lowest in memory CD8 (approximately 0.4%). The sole specimen, blood, was sampled, and tissue repertoires likely differ.

Clones were sequenced by immunoSEQ multiplex PCR, and TCRdb holds only the in-frame ones, with some missing. Here the sample spans under 1,100,000 clones, around 75% being singletons. CDR1 is MNHNS and CDR2 is SASEGT in the germline V gene. V was trimmed by 7 bases and J by 4 bases, leaving 13 bases between them. The CDR3 sequence is 13 residues long. Splitting the CD4+ cells yielded a CD45RA+ naive subset and a CD45RA-negative memory subset. This clone was detected only once. Its antigen is currently unknown. This clonotype was obtained from a man aged 18 to 29 in good health. Material: memory CD4+ T cells sorted from blood. Indicated subset: CD45RA-negative fraction. The chain couples TRBV6-1 to TRBJ1-2; D call uncertain. CDR3 protein: CASTTDVIYGYTF. DNA for the CDR3: TGTGCCAGCACCACGGACGTAATCTATGGCTACACCTTC.